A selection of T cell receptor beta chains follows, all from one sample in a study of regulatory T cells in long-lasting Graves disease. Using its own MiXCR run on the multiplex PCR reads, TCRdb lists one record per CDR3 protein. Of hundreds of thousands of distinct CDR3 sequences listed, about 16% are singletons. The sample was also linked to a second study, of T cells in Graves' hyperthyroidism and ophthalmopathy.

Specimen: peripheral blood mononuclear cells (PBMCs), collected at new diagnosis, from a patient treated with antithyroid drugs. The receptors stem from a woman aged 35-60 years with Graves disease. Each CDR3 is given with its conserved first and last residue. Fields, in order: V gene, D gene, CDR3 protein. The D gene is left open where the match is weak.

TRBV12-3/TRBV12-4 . CASSLSGGREKLFF
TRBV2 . CASNKGLNEKLFF
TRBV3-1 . CASSSVQGREQYF
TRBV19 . CASNVGGWQPQHF
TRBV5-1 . CASSFGWGTEAFF
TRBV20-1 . CSARDLNLGAASYGYTF
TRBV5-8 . CASSVPPTVMNTEAFF
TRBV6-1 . CASTDYSETQYF
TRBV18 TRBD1 CASSPGQATEAFF
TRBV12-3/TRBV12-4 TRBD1 CASSLLGQSTGELFF
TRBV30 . CAWSPGEQPQHF